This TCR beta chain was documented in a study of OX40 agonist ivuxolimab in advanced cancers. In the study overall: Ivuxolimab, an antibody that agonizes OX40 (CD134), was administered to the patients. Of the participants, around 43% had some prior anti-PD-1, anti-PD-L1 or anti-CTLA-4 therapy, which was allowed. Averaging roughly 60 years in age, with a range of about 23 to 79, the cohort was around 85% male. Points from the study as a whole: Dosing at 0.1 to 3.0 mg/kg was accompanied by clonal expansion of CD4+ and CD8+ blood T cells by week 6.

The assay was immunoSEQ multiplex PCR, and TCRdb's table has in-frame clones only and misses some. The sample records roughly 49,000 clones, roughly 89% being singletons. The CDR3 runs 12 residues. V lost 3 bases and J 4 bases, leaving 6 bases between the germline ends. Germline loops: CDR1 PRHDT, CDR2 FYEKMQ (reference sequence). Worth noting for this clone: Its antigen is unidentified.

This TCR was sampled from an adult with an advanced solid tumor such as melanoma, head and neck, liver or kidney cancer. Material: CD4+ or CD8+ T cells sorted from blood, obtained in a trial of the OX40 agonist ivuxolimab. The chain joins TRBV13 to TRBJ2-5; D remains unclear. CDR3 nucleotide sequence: TGTGCCAGCAGCTTGGAGATAGAGACCCAGTACTTC. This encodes CASSLEIETQYF. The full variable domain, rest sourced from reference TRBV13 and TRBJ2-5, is AAGVIQSPRHLIKEKRETATLKCYPIPRHDTVYWYQQGPGQDPQFLISFYEKMQSDKGSIPDRFSAQQFSDYHSELNMSSLELGDSALYFCASSLEIETQYFGPGTRLLVL.